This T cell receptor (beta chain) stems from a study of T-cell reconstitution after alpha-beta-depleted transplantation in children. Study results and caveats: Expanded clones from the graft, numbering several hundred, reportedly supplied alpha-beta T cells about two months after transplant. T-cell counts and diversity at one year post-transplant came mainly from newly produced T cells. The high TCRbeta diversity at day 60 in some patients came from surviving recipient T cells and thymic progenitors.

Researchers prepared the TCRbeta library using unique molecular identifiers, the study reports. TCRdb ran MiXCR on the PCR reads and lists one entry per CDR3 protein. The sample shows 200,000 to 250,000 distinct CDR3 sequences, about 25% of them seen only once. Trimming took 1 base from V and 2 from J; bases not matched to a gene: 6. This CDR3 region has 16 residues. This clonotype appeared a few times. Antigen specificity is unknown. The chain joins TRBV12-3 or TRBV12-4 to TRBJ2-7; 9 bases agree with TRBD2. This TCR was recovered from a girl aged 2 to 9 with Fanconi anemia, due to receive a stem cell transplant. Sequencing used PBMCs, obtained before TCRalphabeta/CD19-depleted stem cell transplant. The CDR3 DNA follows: TGTGCCAGCAGTTTAGAAGCGGGGGGACAGACCTACGAGCAGTACTTC. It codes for CASSLEAGGQTYEQYF.